One and the same sample provided the 18 T cell receptor beta chains below, sequenced in a study of cytomegalovirus exposure and HLA in healthy donors. The PCR made use of 60 Vbeta and 13 Jbeta primers. Using immunoSEQ multiplex PCR, the repertoire was profiled, and TCRdb retains in-frame clones only, with some absent. The sample lists roughly 190,000 clones; roughly four fifths were seen once. Input material: PBMCs. Receptors were obtained from a woman younger than 45 in good health and CMV-seropositive.

This clone came up a few times. V is TRBV5-8 and J is TRBJ2-7; a weak D match, TRBD2 (5 bases). V shed 0 bases and J shed 3 bases, with 10 bases lying between them. Germline-derived CDR1 and CDR2 are SGHTS and YDEGEE. This CDR3 region has 14 residues. CDR3: CASSLGAGNYEQYF. The CDR3 bases are TGTGCCAGCAGCTTGGGGGCGGGCAACTACGAGCAGTACTTC.

This sequence joins TRBV10-3 and TRBJ2-5, with D possibly being TRBD2 (5 bases). V lost 10 bases and J lost 0, with 15 bases in between. Germline V CDR1 and CDR2: ENHRY, SYGVKD. The CDR3 sequence is 14 residues long. CDR3: CATTGEVHQETQYF. The CDR3 DNA reads TGTGCCACCACCGGGGAAGTCCACCAAGAGACCCAGTACTTC.

This clone was recorded a few times. The rearrangement links TRBV5-4 to TRBJ2-3, with unresolved D. Per the germline V gene, CDR1 is SGHNT and CDR2 is YYREEE (reference sequence). The CDR3 runs to 11 residues. V was trimmed by 6 bases and J by 5 bases, leaving 7 bases between them. The CDR3 region is CASTFLDTQYF. CDR3 in DNA: TGTGCCAGCACCTTCTTAGATACGCAGTATTTT.

V is TRBV5-6 and J is TRBJ2-5, with 7 bases aligning to TRBD1. The DNA matches TRBJ2-7 better at its end, which makes the J call doubtful. This CDR3 is 15 amino acids long. Germline CDR1 reads SGHDT; CDR2 reads YYEEEE. As DNA, the CDR3 is TGTGCCAGCAGCGCCCGGGACAGAGTTTACTACGAGCAGTACTTC. The encoded protein is CASSARDRVYYEQYF.

The genes are TRBV27 and TRBJ2-3; TRBD2 might be the D (5 bases). V gave up 6 bases and J gave up 5 bases, with 15 bases separating them. CDR1 MNHEY and CDR2 SMNVEV come from the germline V gene (reference sequence). The CDR3 is made up of 14 amino acids. This CDR3 reads CASRPLSGIDTQYF. For the CDR3, the DNA is TGTGCCAGCAGACCCCTATCGGGGATAGATACGCAGTATTTT.

The chain recombines TRBV18 with TRBJ1-1, with 10 nucleotides matching TRBD1. Germline V CDR1 and CDR2: KGHSH, LQKENI. V lost 1 base, J lost 5 bases, and 4 bases stayed unmatched. The CDR3 runs 15 residues. The CDR3 DNA reads TGTGCCAGCTCACCACGACAGGGGGCTGGTACTGAAGCTTTCTTT. Protein product: CASSPRQGAGTEAFF.

V and J are TRBV7-9 and TRBJ2-3, with 10 positions matching TRBD2. Germline V CDR1 and CDR2: SEHNR, FQNEAQ (reference sequence). V lost 6 bases to trimming and J lost 3 bases; unmatched junction nucleotides: 6. The CDR3 loop spans 15 amino acids. CDR3 sequence reads: CASSASGRITDTQYF. In DNA, the CDR3 is TGTGCCAGCAGTGCTAGCGGGAGAATTACAGATACGCAGTATTTT.

Comment on this clone: Other DNA sequences from this sample encode an identical CDR3 as well. J is TRBJ1-1 and V is TRBV19; D is unclear. With 2 bases removed from V and 4 bases from J, the gap between germline ends came to 8 bases. The CDR3 totals 13 residues. Germline V CDR1 and CDR2: LNHDA, SQIVND (reference sequence). CDR3 in DNA: TGTGCCAGTAGTATACTGGGAGGCACTGAAGCTTTCTTT. As protein: CASSILGGTEAFF.

V is TRBV27 and J is TRBJ1-4; D is uncertain. Germline CDR1 and CDR2: MNHEY and SMNVEV (reference sequence). The CDR3 loop spans 14 amino acids. V shed 1 base and J shed 8 bases, with 11 bases lying between them. CDR3 protein: CASSLYPESEKLFF. The CDR3 DNA is TGTGCCAGCAGTTTATACCCCGAGTCGGAAAAACTGTTTTTT.

CDR3 DNA: TGTGCCAGCAGCTTGGCGACTAGCGGGAGGGAAGACGAGCAGTACTTC. Translation gives CASSLATSGREDEQYF. This chain connects TRBV7-9 to TRBJ2-7, with 14 nucleotides matching TRBD2. Germline V gives CDR1 SEHNR, CDR2 FQNEAQ (reference sequence). The CDR3 runs 16 residues. The V segment lost 3 bases and the J segment 5 bases; nucleotides outside the gene matches: 6.

The chain joins TRBV5-1 to TRBJ2-3, with TRBD2 matching over 7 bases. V trimming: 4 bases; J trimming: 1 base; junction bases outside the gene matches: 3. The CDR3 runs 14 residues. Germline values: CDR1 SGHRS, CDR2 YFSETQ. The CDR3 reads CASSPLAGTDTQYF. For the CDR3, the DNA is TGCGCCAGCAGCCCGCTAGCGGGCACAGATACGCAGTATTTT.

Turning to this clone: A read error may produce the germline difference seen at one junction end. The chain carries TRBV7-9 and TRBJ2-1; D uncertain. This CDR3 has 15 amino acids. Germline CDR1 reads SEHNR; CDR2 reads FQNEAQ (reference sequence). The CDR3 DNA sequence: TGTTCCAGCAGCTTAGTTCTTAGCTCCTACAATGAGCAGTTCTTC. It translates to CSSSLVLSSYNEQFF.

This CDR3 reads CASSAMGRRTDEQYF. The CDR3, as DNA: TGTGCCAGCAGTGCCATGGGGCGCCGCACCGACGAGCAGTACTTC. J is TRBJ2-7 and V is TRBV25-1; maybe TRBD1 (5 bases). Trimming pared 4 bases from V and 5 bases from J, leaving 18 bases between. The CDR3 extends over 15 amino acids. Germline V lookup: CDR1 MGHDK, CDR2 SYGVNS.

Only a few counts were recorded for this clone. V gene TRBV2 combines with J gene TRBJ1-1; 8 bases match TRBD1. The germline V gene encodes CDR1 SNHLY and CDR2 FYNNEI. V shed 5 bases, J shed 5 bases, and the junction held 10 bases outside the gene matches. This CDR3 is 15 amino acids long. The CDR3 spells CASSLDRAVYTEAFF. The CDR3 DNA follows: TGTGCCAGCAGTTTGGACAGGGCGGTATATACTGAAGCTTTCTTT.

The chain links TRBV28 to TRBJ2-3; the match to TRBD2 covers 13 bases. This CDR3 region has 16 residues. J lost 5 bases, V lost 6 bases, and 8 bases had no gene match. The germline V gene encodes CDR1 MDHEN and CDR2 SYDVKM. CDR3 nucleotide sequence: TGTGCCAGCAGATACGGACTAGCGGGAGTAGTAGATACGCAGTATTTT. Its translation is CASRYGLAGVVDTQYF.

The sample holds one count of this clone. V usage is TRBV18 and J usage is TRBJ1-1, with D possibly matching TRBD1 (6 bases). Germline CDR1 and CDR2: KGHSH and LQKENI. V dropped 2 bases and J dropped 1 base, with 11 bases sitting between them. CDR3 length: 15 amino acids. The CDR3 sequence is CASSPRAGANTEAFF. The CDR3 DNA is TGTGCCAGCTCACCAAGGGCAGGGGCGAACACTGAAGCTTTCTTT.

The chain carries TRBV19 and TRBJ2-7; D uncertain. CDR1 and CDR2 (germline): LNHDA, SQIVND (reference sequence). V dropped 5 bases and J dropped 0 bases, with 8 bases sitting between them. The CDR3 covers 13 residues. In nucleotides, the CDR3 is TGTGCCAGTAGTCTACTTTACTCCTACGAGCAGTACTTC. Its protein product is CASSLLYSYEQYF.

With respect to this clone: The junction does not match germline at one end; this may be a read error. The V call is TRBV15, the J call TRBJ1-2; TRBD1 agrees at 8 bases. Germline CDR1 and CDR2: LNHNV and YYDKDF (reference sequence). CDR3 length: 16 amino acids. CDR3 region: CATSRDRTGRLTGAPF. CDR3 sequence (DNA): TGTGCCACCAGCAGAGACCGGACAGGGAGGCTTACAGGGGCCCCCTTC.